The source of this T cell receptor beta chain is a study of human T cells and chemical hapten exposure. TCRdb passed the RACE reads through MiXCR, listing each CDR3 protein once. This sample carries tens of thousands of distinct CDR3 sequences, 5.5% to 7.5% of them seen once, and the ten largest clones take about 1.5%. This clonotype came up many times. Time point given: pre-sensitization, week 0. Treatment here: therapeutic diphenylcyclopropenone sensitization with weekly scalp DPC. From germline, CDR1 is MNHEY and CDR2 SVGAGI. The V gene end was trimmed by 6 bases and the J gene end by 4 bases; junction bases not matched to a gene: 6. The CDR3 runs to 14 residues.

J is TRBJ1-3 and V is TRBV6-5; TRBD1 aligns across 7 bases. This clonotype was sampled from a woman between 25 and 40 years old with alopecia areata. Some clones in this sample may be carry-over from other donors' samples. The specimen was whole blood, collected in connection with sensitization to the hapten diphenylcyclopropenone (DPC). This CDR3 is CASRPRTGGNTIYF. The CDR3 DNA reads TGTGCCAGCAGACCCCGGACAGGCGGAAACACCATATATTTT.